These T cell receptor beta chains were read from a single sample in a study of blood T cell repertoires in COVID-19. Method: immunoSEQ multiplex PCR; TCRdb's copy keeps in-frame clones and lacks some. The repertoire has 250,000 to 300,000 clones, about 89% of them found once; the top ten carry approximately 4.6%. What was sequenced was peripheral blood. The receptor source for this set is a man aged 35-49 years with acute or convalescent COVID-19. CDR3s include the opening cysteine and the closing phenylalanine or tryptophan. A D gene is named only where the DNA matches it firmly.

D gene: TRBD1
V gene: TRBV2
J gene: TRBJ1-1
CDR3 protein: CASRGDRGLNTEAFF

D gene: TRBD1
V gene: TRBV24-1
J gene: TRBJ1-2
CDR3 protein: CATSDTSLGQARYGYTF

D gene: TRBD2
V gene: TRBV12-5
J gene: TRBJ2-6
CDR3 protein: CASGTGGDYSGANVLTF

D gene: -
V gene: TRBV11-2
J gene: TRBJ2-3
CDR3 protein: CASSLGSYTDTQYF

D gene: TRBD1
V gene: TRBV5-1
J gene: TRBJ2-2
CDR3 protein: CASSLQGSGELFF

D gene: TRBD1
V gene: TRBV6-5
J gene: TRBJ1-1
CDR3 protein: CASNGQGGTEAFF

D gene: -
V gene: TRBV28
J gene: TRBJ1-2
CDR3 protein: CASIERRGTTSNYGYTF

D gene: -
V gene: TRBV2
J gene: TRBJ2-1
CDR3 protein: CASSRVSYNEQFF

D gene: TRBD1
V gene: TRBV12-3/TRBV12-4
J gene: TRBJ1-2
CDR3 protein: CASSRQGARGYTF

D gene: -
V gene: TRBV5-1
J gene: TRBJ1-1
CDR3 protein: CASSLLGPVNTEAFF

D gene: -
V gene: TRBV11-1
J gene: TRBJ1-2
CDR3 protein: CASSENGYTF

D gene: TRBD1
V gene: TRBV9
J gene: TRBJ1-3
CDR3 protein: CASSLTTGVPGNTIYF

D gene: TRBD1
V gene: TRBV19
J gene: TRBJ1-1
CDR3 protein: CASRQQGAYTEAFF

D gene: TRBD1
V gene: TRBV5-4
J gene: TRBJ1-2
CDR3 protein: CASSFWTGKNGYTF

D gene: TRBD2
V gene: TRBV5-6
J gene: TRBJ2-4
CDR3 protein: CASSFSGGENIQYF

D gene: -
V gene: TRBV12-3/TRBV12-4
J gene: TRBJ2-5
CDR3 protein: CASSLGVRGTQYF

D gene: -
V gene: TRBV5-1
J gene: TRBJ1-1
CDR3 protein: CASSLQGPLNTEAFF

D gene: TRBD1
V gene: TRBV9
J gene: TRBJ1-3
CDR3 protein: CASSVAPTGSSSGNTIYF

D gene: TRBD1
V gene: TRBV6-6
J gene: TRBJ2-5
CDR3 protein: CASSTGGETQYF

D gene: -
V gene: TRBV15
J gene: TRBJ1-5
CDR3 protein: CATVDSMSQPQHF

D gene: -
V gene: TRBV5-1
J gene: TRBJ2-2
CDR3 protein: CASSLSWRGDSGELFF

D gene: -
V gene: TRBV5-1
J gene: TRBJ1-1
CDR3 protein: CASSQGMNTEAFF

D gene: TRBD1
V gene: TRBV2
J gene: TRBJ1-1
CDR3 protein: CASSDRTGVNTEAFF

D gene: TRBD1
V gene: TRBV18
J gene: TRBJ1-1
CDR3 protein: CASSGQANTEAFF

D gene: TRBD1
V gene: TRBV15
J gene: TRBJ1-5
CDR3 protein: CATSSGTGIPQPQHF

D gene: TRBD2
V gene: TRBV5-1
J gene: TRBJ2-1
CDR3 protein: CASSRAGGPPNEQFF

D gene: -
V gene: TRBV7-2
J gene: TRBJ1-4
CDR3 protein: CASSLVSGTNEKLFF

D gene: -
V gene: TRBV5-8
J gene: TRBJ1-5
CDR3 protein: CASSSRPLEQPQHF

D gene: -
V gene: TRBV5-1
J gene: TRBJ2-3
CDR3 protein: CASSSWPGEGLTDTQYF

D gene: -
V gene: TRBV19
J gene: TRBJ1-1
CDR3 protein: CASSIEQGQVTEAFF

D gene: -
V gene: TRBV7-9
J gene: TRBJ1-5
CDR3 protein: CASSSPGGSNQPQHF

D gene: -
V gene: TRBV11-2
J gene: TRBJ1-1
CDR3 protein: CASSLRGQLYTEAFF

D gene: TRBD1
V gene: TRBV7-8
J gene: TRBJ1-4
CDR3 protein: CASSLATGVNEKLFF

D gene: -
V gene: TRBV6-5
J gene: TRBJ2-7
CDR3 protein: CASSYESSYEQYF

D gene: -
V gene: TRBV19
J gene: TRBJ1-3
CDR3 protein: CASSIESTFGNTIYF

D gene: TRBD1
V gene: TRBV5-1
J gene: TRBJ2-1
CDR3 protein: CASSIDRGNNEQFF

D gene: -
V gene: TRBV19
J gene: TRBJ2-7
CDR3 protein: CASSIKFRPRDTYEQYF

D gene: -
V gene: TRBV7-9
J gene: TRBJ2-1
CDR3 protein: CASSFGGSNEQFF

D gene: -
V gene: TRBV5-1
J gene: TRBJ2-1
CDR3 protein: CASSHGIPDNEQFF

D gene: -
V gene: TRBV7-9
J gene: TRBJ1-1
CDR3 protein: CASSASLNTEAFF

D gene: -
V gene: TRBV2
J gene: TRBJ1-2
CDR3 protein: CASYGADGYTF

D gene: TRBD1
V gene: TRBV19
J gene: TRBJ1-3
CDR3 protein: CASSRDRGSGNTIYF

D gene: -
V gene: TRBV5-1
J gene: TRBJ1-4
CDR3 protein: CASSSLATNEKLFF

D gene: TRBD1
V gene: TRBV5-1
J gene: TRBJ1-5
CDR3 protein: CASSPGQGNTDSNQPQHF

D gene: -
V gene: TRBV7-9
J gene: TRBJ2-2
CDR3 protein: CASSLNLDSSGELFF